This T cell receptor (beta chain) was sequenced for a study of cytomegalovirus exposure and HLA in healthy donors. Per germline, CDR1 SGHRS and CDR2 YFSETQ. The CDR3 runs to 13 residues. Trimming stripped 2 bases from V and 6 bases from J, with 11 bases between. The study's findings and limits: A later analysis found TCR association rates differed by HLA locus, highest for DRB1 and lowest for HLA-C.

The PCR used 60 Vbeta and 13 Jbeta primers. Sequenced by immunoSEQ multiplex PCR; TCRdb stores in-frame clones only, minus some. Among about 160,000 clones, about 81% were seen once, and the ten largest hold about 2.1%. Concerning this clone: Its cognate antigen is unknown.

The chain links TRBV5-1 to TRBJ1-2, with D unresolved. Sequenced material: PBMCs. The TCR sequence derives from a young woman in good health and CMV-seronegative. The CDR3 DNA reads TGCGCCAGCAGCTTAGGAGGAGCAGATGGCTACACCTTC. It is translated as CASSLGGADGYTF.